This TCR beta chain came from a study of post-analysis software for immune sequencing data. General study points: Normalized Chao1 diversity in multiple sclerosis patients fell significantly below that of controls. Included in a set of roughly five TRBV segments more frequent in patients than controls were TRBV5-6, TRBV5-1 and TRBV20-1.

Sequencing libraries made from TCR beta cDNA carried unique molecular identifiers. A single record per CDR3 protein comes from TCRdb applying MiXCR to the PCR reads. The table shows 600,000 to 750,000 distinct CDR3 sequences, with 55% to 70% occurring only once. The V end was cut by 0 bases, the J end by 12 bases, with 11 bases between. Germline assignment: CDR1 SGHAT and CDR2 FQNNGV. CDR3 length: 12 residues. There are a few counts of this clonotype. Its antigen is still unknown. The sequence was collected from a girl aged 2-15 years with multiple sclerosis. The V and J genes are TRBV11-2 and TRBJ2-5; D might be TRBD1 (6 bases). Sequencing was performed on blood. CDR3 coding DNA: TGTGCCAGCAGCTTAGATAGGAACAGGGAGTACTTC. The encoded protein is CASSLDRNREYF.